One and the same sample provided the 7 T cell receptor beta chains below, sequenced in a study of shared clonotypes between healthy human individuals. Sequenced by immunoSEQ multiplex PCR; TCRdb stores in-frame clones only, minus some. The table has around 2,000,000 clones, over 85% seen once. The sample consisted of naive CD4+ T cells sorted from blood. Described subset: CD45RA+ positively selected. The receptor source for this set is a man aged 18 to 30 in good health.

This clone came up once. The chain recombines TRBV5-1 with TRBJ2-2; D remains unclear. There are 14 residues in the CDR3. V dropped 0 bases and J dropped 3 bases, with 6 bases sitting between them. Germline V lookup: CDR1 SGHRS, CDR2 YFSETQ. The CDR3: CASSLEPDTGELFF. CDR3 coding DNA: TGCGCCAGCAGCTTGGAACCTGACACCGGGGAGCTGTTTTTT. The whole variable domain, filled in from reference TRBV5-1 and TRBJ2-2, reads KAGVTQTPRYLIKTRGQQVTLSCSPISGHRSVSWYQQTPGQGLQFLFEYFSETQRNKGNFPGRFSGRQFSNSRSEMNVSTLELGDSALYLCASSLEPDTGELFFGEGSRLTVL.

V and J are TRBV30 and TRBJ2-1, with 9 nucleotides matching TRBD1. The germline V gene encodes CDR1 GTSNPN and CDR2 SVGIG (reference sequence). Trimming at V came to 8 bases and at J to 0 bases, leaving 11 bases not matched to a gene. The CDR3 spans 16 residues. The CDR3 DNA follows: TGTGCCAGCAGCCGGGACAGGGCGAGCTCCTACAATGAGCAGTTCTTC. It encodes CASSRDRASSYNEQFF.

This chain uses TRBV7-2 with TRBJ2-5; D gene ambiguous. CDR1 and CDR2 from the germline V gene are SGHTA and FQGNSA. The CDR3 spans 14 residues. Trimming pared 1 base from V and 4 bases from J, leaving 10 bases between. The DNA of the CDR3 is TGTGCCAGCAGCTTAGTCGGTCTATCAGAGACCCAGTACTTC. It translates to CASSLVGLSETQYF. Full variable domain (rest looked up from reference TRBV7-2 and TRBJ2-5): GAGVSQSPSNKVTEKGKDVELRCDPISGHTALYWYRQSLGQGLEFLIYFQGNSAPDKSGLPSDRFSAERTGGSVSTLTIQRTQQEDSAVYLCASSLVGLSETQYFGPGTRLLVL.

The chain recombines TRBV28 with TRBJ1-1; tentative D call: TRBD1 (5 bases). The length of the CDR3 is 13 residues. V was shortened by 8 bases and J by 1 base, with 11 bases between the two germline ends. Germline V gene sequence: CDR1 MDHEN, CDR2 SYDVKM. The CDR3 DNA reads TGTGCCAGCGAGGGACGGGAGAACACTGAAGCTTTCTTT. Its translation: CASEGRENTEAFF.

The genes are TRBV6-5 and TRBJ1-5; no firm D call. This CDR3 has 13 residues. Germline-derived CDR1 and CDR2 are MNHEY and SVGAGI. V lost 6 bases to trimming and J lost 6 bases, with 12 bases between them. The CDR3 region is CASSGDIGQPQHF. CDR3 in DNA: TGTGCCAGCAGCGGAGATATAGGTCAGCCCCAGCATTTT.

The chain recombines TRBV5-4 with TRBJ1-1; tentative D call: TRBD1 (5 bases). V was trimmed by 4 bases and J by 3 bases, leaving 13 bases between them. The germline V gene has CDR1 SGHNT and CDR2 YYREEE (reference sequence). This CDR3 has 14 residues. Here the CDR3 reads CASSPGQRDTEAFF. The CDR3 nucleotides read TGTGCCAGCAGCCCGGGGCAGCGGGACACTGAAGCTTTCTTT.

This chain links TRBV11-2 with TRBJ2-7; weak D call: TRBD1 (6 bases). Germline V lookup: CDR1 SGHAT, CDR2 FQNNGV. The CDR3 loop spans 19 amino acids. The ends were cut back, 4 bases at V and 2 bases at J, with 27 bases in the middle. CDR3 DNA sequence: TGTGCCAGCAGCTCCCGCAGCAACAGGGAGAGTGTGGCAACCTACGAGCAGTACTTC. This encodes CASSSRSNRESVATYEQYF.